The 3 T cell receptor beta chains reported below all come from one sample, sequenced in a study of blood T cell repertoires in COVID-19. Generated by immunoSEQ multiplex PCR, the TCRdb table keeps only in-frame clones and is missing some. The table records around 78,000 clones, over 75% of them present only once. Sequencing was carried out using peripheral blood. The receptors here all came from a human donor in a cohort sampled during active COVID-19.

This rearrangement joins TRBV25-1 to TRBJ1-1; 12 bases fit TRBD1. This CDR3 has 16 amino acids. Germline V gene data show CDR1 as MGHDK and CDR2 as SYGVNS. The ends lost 6 bases at V and 2 bases at J; junction bases unmatched: 7. Written as DNA, the CDR3 is TGTGCCAGCAGGGGACAGGGGGCGCTGGCCAACACTGAAGCTTTCTTT. Translation gives CASRGQGALANTEAFF.

V usage is TRBV18 and J usage is TRBJ2-3; TRBD2 matches 10 bases. Germline assignment: CDR1 KGHSH and CDR2 LQKENI. The CDR3 covers 17 residues. V lost 1 base to trimming and J lost 3 bases; unmatched junction nucleotides: 7. Here the CDR3 reads CASSPRSSGSGTDTQYF. The CDR3 nucleotides read TGTGCCAGCTCACCACGCTCTAGCGGGAGTGGGACAGATACGCAGTATTTT.

The chain links TRBV6-6 to TRBJ2-7, with a tentative D call TRBD1 (5 bases). The V gene's germline CDR1 is MNHNY and CDR2 SVGAGI (reference sequence). V gave up 6 bases and J gave up 5 bases, with 17 bases separating them. The CDR3 totals 14 residues. The CDR3 here is CASSQGASLHEQYF. CDR3 in DNA: TGTGCCAGCAGCCAAGGGGCCTCTCTCCACGAGCAGTACTTC.